The rows below give T cell receptor beta chains drawn from one sample of a study of cytomegalovirus exposure and HLA in healthy donors. Sequencing was performed with immunoSEQ multiplex PCR; in TCRdb, only in-frame clones are kept and a portion is missing. This table has approximately 130,000 clones, about 83% appearing once. Sequenced sample: PBMCs. All receptors derive from a girl between 2 and 10 years old in good health and CMV-seronegative. Each CDR3 is given with its conserved first and last residue. A D gene is named only where the DNA matches it firmly. Only part of the rows carry a size: once, few, many, or a class if the clone is expanded.

TRBV6-6	TRBJ1-2	.	.	TGTGCCAGCAGTTACTCCCAAACGGGGGTGAACTATGGCTACACCTTC	CASSYSQTGVNYGYTF
TRBV5-4	TRBJ2-3	.	.	TGTGCCAGCAGCTTGGCCATCCCAGATACGCAGTATTTT	CASSLAIPDTQYF
TRBV4-2	TRBJ1-1	.	.	TGTGCCAGCAGCCAAGATACACGGGGCACTGAAGCTTTCTTT	CASSQDTRGTEAFF
TRBV5-1	TRBJ2-7	TRBD2	.	TGCGCCAGCAGCTTAGCGGGGTCCGTCTCCTACGAGCAGTACTTC	CASSLAGSVSYEQYF
TRBV6-5	TRBJ1-1	.	.	TGTGCCAGCAGTAAACCGAGAAGCCCGTATGAAGCTTTCTTT	CASSKPRSPYEAFF
TRBV29-1	TRBJ2-3	.	few	TGCAGCGTTGGCGATAGAGATACGCAGTATTTT	CSVGDRDTQYF
TRBV9	TRBJ2-3	.	.	TGTGCCAGCAGCCCGGGACTGCTCACAGATACGCAGTATTTT	CASSPGLLTDTQYF
TRBV9	TRBJ2-1	TRBD2	.	TGTGCCAGCAGCGTAGGGGAGGGGCGGGGGTGGACCTACAATGAGCAGTTCTTC	CASSVGEGRGWTYNEQFF
TRBV30	TRBJ1-5	.	.	TGTGCCTGGAGTGCGGGGGTTGGGCAGCCCCAGCATTTT	CAWSAGVGQPQHF
TRBV5-5	TRBJ1-5	.	.	TGTGCCAGCAGCTTGTCAGTGGACAGTGATCAGCCCCAGCATTTT	CASSLSVDSDQPQHF
TRBV4-1	TRBJ2-1	.	.	TGCGCCAGCAGCCAAGGACTAGACTCCTACAATGAGCAGTTCTTC	CASSQGLDSYNEQFF
TRBV27	TRBJ2-3	.	few	TGTGCCAGCAGCGGTGGCACAGATACGCAGTATTTT	CASSGGTDTQYF
TRBV2	TRBJ1-4	TRBD1	few	TGTGCCAGCAGAGGACAGGGTTCTAATGAAAAACTGTTTTTT	CASRGQGSNEKLFF
TRBV9	TRBJ2-7	TRBD1	.	TGTGCCAGCAGCGCACAATATGACAGGGGGGTTCGACCCCAACCCGAGCAGTACTTC	CASSAQYDRGVRPQPEQYF
TRBV4-2	TRBJ2-1	TRBD1	.	TGTGCCAGCAGCCAGCTTAAAACCGGGACAGCGTCCTACAATGAGCAGTTCTTC	CASSQLKTGTASYNEQFF
TRBV30	TRBJ2-7	.	.	TGTGCCTGGAGTGTAGATGGGAGTAGCCTCGGCTCCTACGAGCAGTACTTC	CAWSVDGSSLGSYEQYF
TRBV2	TRBJ2-1	.	.	TGTGCCAGCAGTGAGGCGGTGCTAGCTACCAATGAGCAGTTCTTC	CASSEAVLATNEQFF
TRBV30	TRBJ2-2	.	.	TGTGCCTGGAGTGTCGGGGTAAACACCGGGGAGCTGTTTTTT	CAWSVGVNTGELFF
TRBV5-1	TRBJ2-1	TRBD2	.	TGCGCCAGCAGCTTGACTAGCGGAACCACCTTATACAATGAGCAGTTCTTC	CASSLTSGTTLYNEQFF
TRBV28	TRBJ1-2	TRBD1	.	TGTGCCAGCAGTTTATCAGGGACAGGGTTTGGCTACACCTTC	CASSLSGTGFGYTF
TRBV30	TRBJ2-5	.	.	TGTGCCTGGAGTGTTTGGAGGGAAGAGACCCAGTACTTC	CAWSVWREETQYF
TRBV7-8	TRBJ2-7	.	.	TGTGCCAGCAGCCCACCGGGTGGTACCACCTACGAGCAGTACTTC	CASSPPGGTTYEQYF
TRBV27	TRBJ2-2	TRBD2	few	TGTGCCACCTGTAAGCTAGCGGGGAACACCGGGGAGCTGTTTTTT	CATCKLAGNTGELFF
TRBV30	TRBJ2-7	TRBD2	.	TGTGCCTGGAGTAATGGGCGGGAGTACGAGCAGTACTTC	CAWSNGREYEQYF
TRBV12-5	TRBJ2-7	.	.	TGTGCTAGTGGTTCCTCAAACAGCTACGAGCAGTACTTC	CASGSSNSYEQYF
TRBV4-2	TRBJ2-3	.	.	TGTGCCAGCAGCCAAGATCCGGGAGAGACGCAGTATTTT	CASSQDPGETQYF
TRBV2	TRBJ2-7	TRBD2	.	TGTGCCAGCAGTAAGACCGGACTAGCGGCCTACGAGCAGTACTTC	CASSKTGLAAYEQYF
TRBV30	TRBJ1-2	TRBD1	.	TGTGCCTGGAGCGAGGGACAGGGGGCCTTGGGGGGCTACACCTTC	CAWSEGQGALGGYTF
TRBV28	TRBJ1-5	TRBD1	.	TGTGCCAGCAGTTTGGACAGGGGGCGATGGCAGCCCCAGCATTTT	CASSLDRGRWQPQHF
TRBV4-3	TRBJ1-6	.	.	TGCGCCAGCAGCCAAGGTACGGGGGGCGGAGTACCCCTCCACTTT	CASSQGTGGGVPLHF
TRBV7-2	TRBJ2-5	TRBD1	.	TGTGCCAGCAGCTTGAGCCGGGACAGGGTATCGGAGACCCAGTACTTC	CASSLSRDRVSETQYF
TRBV10-1	TRBJ2-5	TRBD2	.	TGCGCCAGCGACTATTGGTGGGAGGGCCAAGAGACCCAGTACTTC	CASDYWWEGQETQYF
TRBV5-6	TRBJ1-2	TRBD1	.	TGTGCCAGCAGCTTACAGGGGGCTAACTATGGCTACACCTTC	CASSLQGANYGYTF
TRBV5-6	TRBJ2-5	TRBD1	.	TGTGCCAGCAGCTTGGGGGGACAGGGAAGTTTGCAGACCCAGTACTTC	CASSLGGQGSLQTQYF
TRBV6-1	TRBJ2-1	TRBD1	once	TGTGCCAGCAGTGAGACCGGGACAGGCAATGAGCAGTTCTTC	CASSETGTGNEQFF
TRBV9	TRBJ2-6	TRBD2	.	TGTGCCAGCAGCGTAGCGGAATTGGCTAGCGGTTATATCTCTGGGGCCAACGTCCTGACTTTC	CASSVAELASGYISGANVLTF
TRBV18	TRBJ1-3	TRBD1	.	TGTGCCAGCTCACCCGTAATCTCAGGGGGCGCGGCTGGAAACACCATATATTTT	CASSPVISGGAAGNTIYF
TRBV29-1	TRBJ2-7	.	.	TGCAGCGTTGAAGATCAGCGGACAGCCTCATACGAGCAGTACTTC	CSVEDQRTASYEQYF
TRBV9	TRBJ1-1	TRBD1	.	TGTGCCAGCAGCCTTGGGGACAGGGTGACCACTGAAGCTTTCTTT	CASSLGDRVTTEAFF
TRBV9	TRBJ2-3	.	.	TGTGCCAGCAGCCCAGGAATCCCAGATACGCAGTATTTT	CASSPGIPDTQYF
TRBV15	TRBJ2-3	.	.	TGTGCCACCAGCAGAGTGGGGGGGCCAGATACGCAGTATTTT	CATSRVGGPDTQYF
TRBV5-1	TRBJ1-2	TRBD1	.	TGCGCCAGCGGTCAGGGGACAGGAGGGGGCGGCTACACCTTC	CASGQGTGGGGYTF
TRBV27	TRBJ2-5	TRBD1	.	TGTGCCAGCACCCCTGGATGGGGACAGGGGGAAGAGACCCAGTACTTC	CASTPGWGQGEETQYF
TRBV30	TRBJ2-7	.	.	TGTGCCTGGAGTGCGTACAGGGACGAGCAGTACTTC	CAWSAYRDEQYF
TRBV5-6	TRBJ2-5	.	once	TGTGCCAGCAGCTTGGACAGGGTGGGAGAGACCCAGTACTTC	CASSLDRVGETQYF
TRBV27	TRBJ2-7	.	.	TGTGCCAGCAGTTTTACGCGGGTAGCCTACGAGCAGTACTTC	CASSFTRVAYEQYF
TRBV27	TRBJ1-5	.	.	TGTGCCAGCAGTCAACAACAGGGTTGGCAGCCCCAGCATTTT	CASSQQQGWQPQHF
TRBV30	TRBJ1-1	.	.	TGTGCCTGGAGGACAACAGTTATGGGCACTGAAGCTTTCTTT	CAWRTTVMGTEAFF
TRBV5-1	TRBJ1-4	.	.	TGCGCCAGCAGCCCGACAGAAAACGGATATGAAAAACTGTTTTTT	CASSPTENGYEKLFF
TRBV5-4	TRBJ1-1	.	.	TGTGCCAGCAGCTGGGAAGGGGTACAAACTGAAGCTTTCTTT	CASSWEGVQTEAFF